Each of the 22 T cell receptor beta chains below was sequenced from the same sample in a study of T cell repertoires in cytomegalovirus infection. Each CDR3 protein is one row after TCRdb ran MiXCR on the reads. The data show nearly 450,000 distinct CDR3 sequences, approximately 32% seen once. Sequencing was performed on PBMCs. Source of these receptors: a human donor in good health (CMV status not recorded). Some clones in this sample may be carry-over from other donors' samples.

V and J are TRBV28 and TRBJ2-3; 8 nucleotides match TRBD2. Trimming took 7 bases from V and 3 from J; bases not matched to a gene: 9. CDR1 and CDR2 from the germline V gene are MDHEN and SYDVKM. The CDR3 totals 15 residues. The CDR3 sequence: CASNKRGGRTDTQYF. The CDR3, as DNA: TGTGCCAGCAACAAGCGGGGCGGGAGGACAGATACGCAGTATTTT.

Notes on this clonotype: At one end, the junction sequence differs from germline, possibly due to a read error. The V gene is TRBV28, the J gene TRBJ2-7; TRBD1 aligns across 7 bases. The CDR3 totals 15 residues. In germline, CDR1 is MDHEN, CDR2 SYDVKM. As DNA, the CDR3 is TGTGACAGCAGAAATAACAGGGGCTCGCGGTACGAGCAGTACTTC. Translation gives CDSRNNRGSRYEQYF.

This clonotype was seen repeatedly, ten times or more. The chain joins TRBV12-3 or TRBV12-4 to TRBJ2-7; unclear D gene. Trimming removed 3 bases from V and 3 bases from J, with 9 bases in between. The CDR3 is 13 residues long. Here the CDR3 reads CASSFRRFYEQYF. In nucleotides, the CDR3 is TGTGCCAGCAGTTTTCGGCGTTTCTACGAGCAGTACTTC.

This clonotype was observed many times. The J gene is TRBJ2-3, the V gene TRBV7-2, with D possibly being TRBD1 or TRBD2 (5 bases each). CDR1 is SGHTA, CDR2 FQGNSA, per germline. Trimming removed 5 bases from V and 5 bases from J, with 23 bases in between. This CDR3 region has 17 residues. This CDR3 is CASSPDPLGGWGDTQYF. The CDR3 nucleotides read TGTGCCAGCAGCCCTGACCCCCTTGGGGGATGGGGAGATACGCAGTATTTT.

CDR3 amino acids: CASSLTQISYEQYF. The CDR3 DNA is TGTGCCAGCAGTTTAACCCAGATCTCCTACGAGCAGTACTTC. V usage is TRBV12-3 or TRBV12-4 and J usage is TRBJ2-7; no firm D call. The CDR3 is made up of 14 amino acids. The V and J ends lost 2 bases and 0 bases respectively, with 8 bases between them.

With respect to this clonotype: At one of its ends the junction is not consistent with the germline gene, which may arise from a read error. V and J are TRBV27 and TRBJ2-7; D possibly corresponds to TRBD1 (5 bases). CDR3 size: 14 residues. Germline V lookup: CDR1 MNHEY, CDR2 SMNVEV (reference sequence). This CDR3 is CASSVSGILYEQYF. The DNA for the CDR3 is TGTGCCAGCAGTGTATCAGGGATACTGTACGAGCAGTACTTC.

About this clonotype: Since a much larger clone is just one base distant, this may be a read error. The J gene is TRBJ2-3, the V gene TRBV7-6; D is uncertain. CDR1 and CDR2 (germline): SGHVS, FNYEAQ. The CDR3 consists of 12 residues. The V end was cut by 2 bases, the J end by 6 bases, with 6 bases between. The CDR3 coding sequence is TGTGCCAGCAGCTTACAGTTGGATACGCAGTATTTT. The encoded protein is CASSLQLDTQYF.

The chain carries TRBV10-3 and TRBJ1-4; possibly TRBD1 for D (6 bases). This CDR3 is built from 15 residues. Germline lookup yields CDR1 ENHRY and CDR2 SYGVKD. Trimming pared 4 bases from V and 8 bases from J, leaving 17 bases between. The CDR3 region has the DNA TGTGCCATCAGTGCGTTACAGGGCGTAGGGGAAAAACTGTTTTTT. It codes for CAISALQGVGEKLFF.

This rearrangement joins TRBV5-1 to TRBJ1-5; possible D gene TRBD1, 5 bases. V lost 0 bases, J lost 5 bases, and 12 bases lay in between. Germline-derived CDR1 and CDR2 are SGHRS and YFSETQ. The CDR3 is 15 amino acids. The CDR3 here is CASSLVGGEDQPQHF. The CDR3 DNA reads as TGCGCCAGCAGCTTGGTCGGAGGGGAAGATCAGCCCCAGCATTTT. Looking up the rest from reference TRBV5-1 and TRBJ1-5 gives the full variable domain: KAGVTQTPRYLIKTRGQQVTLSCSPISGHRSVSWYQQTPGQGLQFLFEYFSETQRNKGNFPGRFSGRQFSNSRSEMNVSTLELGDSALYLCASSLVGGEDQPQHFGDGTRLSIL.

This clonotype was detected many times. This chain joins TRBV7-8 and TRBJ1-4; perhaps TRBD1 as D (6 bases). V was trimmed by 5 bases and J by 4 bases, leaving 23 bases between them. Germline CDR1 and CDR2: SGHVS and FQNEAQ. The CDR3 has 18 amino acids. The CDR3 DNA follows: TGTGCCAGCAGCCTCGGCCAGGGGTCCCTATCGTTTAATGAAAAACTGTTTTTT. This codes for CASSLGQGSLSFNEKLFF. The full variable domain, rest sourced from reference TRBV7-8 and TRBJ1-4, is GAGVSQSPRYKVAKRGQDVALRCDPISGHVSLFWYQQALGQGPEFLTYFQNEAQLDKSGLPSDRFFAERPEGSVSTLKIQRTQQEDSAVYLCASSLGQGSLSFNEKLFFGSGTQLSVL.

Comment on this clonotype: At one of its ends the junction is not consistent with the germline gene, which may arise from a read error. The gene calls are TRBV7-2 and TRBJ1-3; no definite D call. Germline CDR1 SGHTA, CDR2 FQGNSA. CDR3 size: 16 residues. Here the CDR3 DNA reads TGTGCCAACAGCGTAGAGCAGAGCCGCTCTGGAAACACCATATATTTT. This gives the protein CANSVEQSRSGNTIYF.

This clonotype appeared a few times. A junction boundary mismatches the germline segment, possibly from a read error. The rearrangement links TRBV7-9 to TRBJ2-7; 9 bases align to TRBD1. This CDR3 contains 15 residues. Germline V lookup: CDR1 SEHNR, CDR2 FQNEAQ (reference sequence). The CDR3 region is CASSLAQGASSEQYF. The CDR3 DNA reads as TGTGCCAGCAGCTTAGCACAGGGGGCTTCCTCCGAGCAGTACTTC.

As regards this clonotype: One junction end disagrees with the germline gene, perhaps due to a read error. The chain combines TRBV4-1 with TRBJ1-1; D uncertain. CDR1 is MGHRA, CDR2 YSYEKL, per germline. There are 14 residues in the CDR3. In DNA, the CDR3 is TGCTCCAGCAGCCAAGAACAGCTGAACACTGAAGCTTTCTTT. As protein: CSSSQEQLNTEAFF.

The gene calls are TRBV10-2 and TRBJ1-1; no clear D. Germline CDR1 WSHSY, CDR2 SAAADI. Trimming took off 3 bases at V and 2 bases at J, with 10 bases between the two ends. This CDR3 is 14 amino acids long. The chain's CDR3 is CASSDKGINTEAFF. CDR3 sequence (DNA): TGCGCCAGCAGTGATAAGGGTATCAACACTGAAGCTTTCTTT.

The J gene is TRBJ2-7, the V gene TRBV12-3 or TRBV12-4; D tentatively reads TRBD1 or TRBD2 (6 bases each). V gave up 5 bases and J gave up 3 bases, with 11 bases separating them. This CDR3 is built from 13 residues. The CDR3 DNA reads TGTGCCAGCAGTAAGGGGGGAGTCTACGAGCAGTACTTC. Its protein is CASSKGGVYEQYF.

The rearrangement joins TRBV28 to TRBJ1-2; TRBD1 is a possible D gene (5 bases). The CDR3 is made up of 12 amino acids. Between the trimmed V and J ends, which lost 10 bases and 8 bases, there was a span of 17 bases. Germline assignment: CDR1 MDHEN and CDR2 SYDVKM. The CDR3 coding sequence is TGTGCCAACAGACCTACCCGGGGGGGCTACACCTTC. Encoded protein: CANRPTRGGYTF.

This clonotype showed up many times. As DNA, the CDR3 is TGTGCCAGCAGCCATGGCCTAACCCCGGGACAGTCTACCTACGAGCAGTACTTC. Its translation is CASSHGLTPGQSTYEQYF. This chain joins TRBV7-8 and TRBJ2-7; TRBD1 matches at 7 bases. Trimming at V came to 5 bases and at J to 2 bases, leaving 18 bases not matched to a gene. Germline V gives CDR1 SGHVS, CDR2 FQNEAQ. There are 18 residues in the CDR3.

Written as DNA, the CDR3 is TGTGCCAGCAGTCGCCGGGACATCGGCGAGACCCAGTACTTC. Its protein is CASSRRDIGETQYF. The rearrangement uses TRBV6-1 and TRBJ2-5; D perhaps matches TRBD1 (6 bases). Germline V lookup: CDR1 MNHNS, CDR2 SASEGT. V dropped 5 bases and J dropped 5 bases, with 15 bases sitting between them. This CDR3 has 14 amino acids.

There are many counts of this clonotype. The chain joins TRBV4-1 to TRBJ1-2, with 12 positions matching TRBD1. J was trimmed by 6 bases and V by 2 bases; bases with no gene match: 4. The CDR3 spans 15 residues. The V gene's germline CDR1 is MGHRA and CDR2 YSYEKL. The CDR3, as DNA: TGCGCCAGCAGCCAATGGGACAGGGGGCTGGATGGCTACACCTTC. Protein: CASSQWDRGLDGYTF.

The gene calls are TRBV18 and TRBJ2-7; D is uncertain. The CDR3 sequence is 15 residues long. Trimming took off 2 bases at V and 5 bases at J, with 16 bases between the two ends. CDR1 and CDR2 from the germline V gene are KGHSH and LQKENI. CDR3 nucleotide sequence: TGTGCCAGCTCACCAAGTTTCGCCGTGAGTAACGAGCAGTACTTC. Protein product: CASSPSFAVSNEQYF.

The chain combines TRBV11-2 with TRBJ2-7, with a weak D call TRBD1 (6 bases). Germline CDR1 reads SGHAT; CDR2 reads FQNNGV. V gave up 2 bases and J gave up 3 bases, with 11 bases separating them. This CDR3 has 14 residues. Here the CDR3 DNA reads TGTGCCAGCAGCTTACAGGGGTTTCTCTACGAGCAGTACTTC. It specifies CASSLQGFLYEQYF.

The chain couples TRBV6-6 to TRBJ2-2; D gene uncertain. This CDR3 is built from 14 residues. The V end lost 3 bases, the J end lost 2 bases, and 7 bases lay between the germline ends. Germline lookup yields CDR1 MNHNY and CDR2 SVGAGI (reference sequence). The CDR3 loop is CASSYQPNTGELFF. CDR3 DNA: TGTGCCAGCAGTTATCAACCAAACACCGGGGAGCTGTTTTTT.